This record concerns one T cell receptor beta chain sequence. No antigen is known for it. On average about 100,000 T cells per donor were immunosequenced. The sample is drawn from a study of T cells in tuberculosis. Whole-study findings and limits: The TCR-beta difference was not significant; alpha differences partly reflected length.

The CDR3 extends over 16 amino acids. Germline V gives CDR1 SGHDT, CDR2 YYEEEE. V lost 0 bases and J 7 bases, leaving 17 bases between the germline ends. TCRdb keeps only in-frame clones here, not all; method: immunoSEQ multiplex PCR. Seen here are fewer than 45,000 clones, roughly 96% observed once, and the top ten hold roughly 7%. The sequence came from a donor between 10 and 35 years old with latent tuberculosis or without tuberculosis infection. The chain has TRBV5-6 and TRBJ2-1; the D gene is possibly TRBD2 (6 bases). The sample comprised PBMCs. The CDR3 DNA reads TGTGCCAGCAGCTTGGTTACGAGGAGGGGCAAGAATGAGCAGTTCTTC. Amino acids: CASSLVTRRGKNEQFF. The whole variable domain, filled in from reference TRBV5-6 and TRBJ2-1, reads DAGVTQSPTHLIKTRGQQVTLRCSPKSGHDTVSWYQQALGQGPQFIFQYYEEEERQRGNFPDRFSGHQFPNYSSELNVNALLLGDSALYLCASSLVTRRGKNEQFFGPGTRLTVL.